Below, one TCR beta chain is given with its context. Its specificity is unknown. With UMIs, 5'RACE template switching was used to make TCR beta cDNA. TCRdb re-called the 5' RACE reads and gives one entry per CDR3 protein, without DNA. This specimen shows approximately 440,000 distinct CDR3 sequences; the ten leading clones hold 1.4%. The record originates from a study of T cells expressing NK-cell markers. For the study at large: Sorted CD3+CD56+NKG2C+, CD3+CD56+NKG2C- and CD3+CD56-NKG2C+ T cells provided the TCR beta repertoires. Points from the study as a whole: In four donors, dominant clonotypes made up about 28.3-65% of CD3+CD56-NKG2C+ cells.

The CDR3 is 13 amino acids. In germline, CDR1 is MDHEN, CDR2 SYDVKM. The sample was blood T cells: a sorted CD56 or NKG2C T cell subset, CD4+ or CD8+ T cells, or bulk PBMC T cells (not recorded which). This receptor was identified in a woman between 45 and 60 years old in good health. The V and J genes are TRBV28 and TRBJ1-5; TCRdb selects TRBD1, and the lack of DNA leaves this call unchecked. CDR3 protein: CASRFGGNQPQHF.